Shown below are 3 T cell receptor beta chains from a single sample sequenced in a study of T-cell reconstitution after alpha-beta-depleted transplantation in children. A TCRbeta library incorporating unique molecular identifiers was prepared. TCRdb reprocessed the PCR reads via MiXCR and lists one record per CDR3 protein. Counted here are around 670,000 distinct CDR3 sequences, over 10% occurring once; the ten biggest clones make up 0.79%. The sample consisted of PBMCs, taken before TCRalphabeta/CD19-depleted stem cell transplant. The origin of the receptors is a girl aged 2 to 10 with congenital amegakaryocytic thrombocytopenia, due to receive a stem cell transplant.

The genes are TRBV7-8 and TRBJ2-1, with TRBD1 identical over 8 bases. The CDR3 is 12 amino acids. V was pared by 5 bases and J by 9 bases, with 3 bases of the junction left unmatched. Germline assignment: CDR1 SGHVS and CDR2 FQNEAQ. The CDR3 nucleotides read TGTGCCAGCAGCACAGGGGGGACTGAGCAGTTCTTC. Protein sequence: CASSTGGTEQFF.

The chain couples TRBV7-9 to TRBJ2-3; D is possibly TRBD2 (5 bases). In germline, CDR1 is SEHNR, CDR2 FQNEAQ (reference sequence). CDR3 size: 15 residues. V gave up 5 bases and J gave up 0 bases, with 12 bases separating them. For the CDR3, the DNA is TGTGCCAGCAGCCAAAACGGGATTAGCACAGATACGCAGTATTTT. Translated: CASSQNGISTDTQYF.

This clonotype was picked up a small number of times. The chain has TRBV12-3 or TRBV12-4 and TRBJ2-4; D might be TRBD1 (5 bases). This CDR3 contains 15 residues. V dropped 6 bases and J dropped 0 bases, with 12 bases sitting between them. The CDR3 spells CASSLGREAKNIQYF. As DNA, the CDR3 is TGTGCCAGCAGCCTGGGCAGGGAAGCCAAAAACATTCAGTACTTC.